This TCR beta chain comes out of a study of cytomegalovirus exposure and HLA in healthy donors. Overall study context: According to later analysis, the same platform produced the 100 to 150 validation and under 700 first-cohort repertoires.

With regard to this clone: Its specificity is unknown.

Separate from the approximately 700-subject first cohort was the 120-subject validation cohort, to which the donors belonged. Overall study results and limits: It was reported that the classifier diagnosed cytomegalovirus status with high specificity and sensitivity in both the original and validation cohorts. Cytomegalovirus association was listed for 150 or so TCR beta chains.

Profiling relied on immunoSEQ multiplex PCR, and the TCRdb table lists in-frame clones only, not all of them. The sample has some 90,000 clones, about 90% seen once. The source is a man younger than 35 in good health and CMV-seropositive. Sequenced input: PBMCs.

The DNA for the CDR3 is TGTGCCAGCAGCCTTAGTGCGGGGGCCCTCACAGATACGCAGTATTTT. This sequence encodes CASSLSAGALTDTQYF. The chain is built from TRBV9 and TRBJ2-3, with D maybe TRBD2 (7 bases). The germline V gene encodes CDR1 SGDLS and CDR2 YYNGEE. The CDR3 extends over 16 amino acids. V shed 4 bases and J shed 2 bases, with 17 bases lying between them.